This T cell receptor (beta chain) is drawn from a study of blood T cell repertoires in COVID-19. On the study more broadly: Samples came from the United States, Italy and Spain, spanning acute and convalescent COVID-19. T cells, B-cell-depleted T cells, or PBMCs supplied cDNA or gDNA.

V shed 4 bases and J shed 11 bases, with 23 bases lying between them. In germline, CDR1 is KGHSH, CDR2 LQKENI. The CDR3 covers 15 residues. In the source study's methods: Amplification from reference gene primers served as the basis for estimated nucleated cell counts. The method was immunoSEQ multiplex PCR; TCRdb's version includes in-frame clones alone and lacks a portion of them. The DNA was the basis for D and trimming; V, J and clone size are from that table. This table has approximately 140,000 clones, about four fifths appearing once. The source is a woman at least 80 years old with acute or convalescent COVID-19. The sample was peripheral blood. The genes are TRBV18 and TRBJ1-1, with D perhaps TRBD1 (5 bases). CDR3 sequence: CASSRSQGLYDVAFF. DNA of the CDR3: TGTGCCAGCTCACGAAGTCAGGGACTGTACGATGTGGCTTTCTTT. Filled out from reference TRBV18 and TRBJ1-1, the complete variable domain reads NAGVMQNPRHLVRRRGQEARLRCSPMKGHSHVYWYRQLPEEGLKFMVYLQKENIIDESGMPKERFSAEFPKEGPSILRIQQVVRGDSAAYFCASSRSQGLYDVAFFGQGTRLTVV.